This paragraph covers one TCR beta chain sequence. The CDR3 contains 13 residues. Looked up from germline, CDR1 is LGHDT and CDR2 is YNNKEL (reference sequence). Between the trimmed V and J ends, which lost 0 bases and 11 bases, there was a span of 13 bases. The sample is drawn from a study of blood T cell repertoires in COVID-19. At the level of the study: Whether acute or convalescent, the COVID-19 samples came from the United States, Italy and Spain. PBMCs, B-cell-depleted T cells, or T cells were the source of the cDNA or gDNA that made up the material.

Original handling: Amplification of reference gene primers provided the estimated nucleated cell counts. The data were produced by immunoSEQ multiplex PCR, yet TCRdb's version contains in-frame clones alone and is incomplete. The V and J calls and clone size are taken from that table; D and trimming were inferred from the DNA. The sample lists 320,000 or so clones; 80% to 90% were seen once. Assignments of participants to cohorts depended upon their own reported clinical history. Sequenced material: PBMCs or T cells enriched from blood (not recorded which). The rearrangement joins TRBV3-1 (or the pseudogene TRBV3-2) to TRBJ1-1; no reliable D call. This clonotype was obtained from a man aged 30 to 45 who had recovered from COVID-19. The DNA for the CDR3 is TGTGCCAGCAGCCAAGATTTTGGCTTTTCGGCTTTCTTT. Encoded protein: CASSQDFGFSAFF.